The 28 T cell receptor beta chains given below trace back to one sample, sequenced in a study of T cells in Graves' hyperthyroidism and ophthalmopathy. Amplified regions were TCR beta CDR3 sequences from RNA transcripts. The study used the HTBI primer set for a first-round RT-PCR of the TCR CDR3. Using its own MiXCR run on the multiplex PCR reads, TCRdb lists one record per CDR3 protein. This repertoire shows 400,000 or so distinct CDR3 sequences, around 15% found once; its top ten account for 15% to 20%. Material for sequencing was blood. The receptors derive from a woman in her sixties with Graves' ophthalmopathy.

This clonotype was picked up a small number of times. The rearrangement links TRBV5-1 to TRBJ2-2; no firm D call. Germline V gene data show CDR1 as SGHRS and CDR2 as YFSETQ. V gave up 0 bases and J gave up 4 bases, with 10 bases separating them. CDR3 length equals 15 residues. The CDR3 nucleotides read TGCGCCAGCAGCTTGGCCGTGACACTCACCGGGGAGCTGTTTTTT. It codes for CASSLAVTLTGELFF.

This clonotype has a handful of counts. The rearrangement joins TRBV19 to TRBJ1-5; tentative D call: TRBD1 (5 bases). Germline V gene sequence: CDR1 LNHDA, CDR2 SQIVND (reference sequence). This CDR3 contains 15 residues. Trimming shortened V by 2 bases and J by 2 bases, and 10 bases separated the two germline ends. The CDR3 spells CASSIQGVGNQPQHF. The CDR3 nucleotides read TGTGCCAGTAGTATACAGGGAGTAGGCAATCAGCCCCAGCATTTT.

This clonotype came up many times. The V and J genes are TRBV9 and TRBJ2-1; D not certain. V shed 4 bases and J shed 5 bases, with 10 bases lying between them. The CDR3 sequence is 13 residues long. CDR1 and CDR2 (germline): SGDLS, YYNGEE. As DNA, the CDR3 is TGTGCCAGCAGCTACCGGGCCAACAATGAGCAGTTCTTC. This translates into CASSYRANNEQFF.

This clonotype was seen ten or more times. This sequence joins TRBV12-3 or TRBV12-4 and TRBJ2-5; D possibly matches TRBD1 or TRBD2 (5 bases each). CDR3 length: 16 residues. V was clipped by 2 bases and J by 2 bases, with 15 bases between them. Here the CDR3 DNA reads TGTGCCAGCAGTTTAAGGGTTGGCTGGGGGCAAGAGACCCAGTACTTC. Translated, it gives CASSLRVGWGQETQYF.

CDR3 sequence reads: CARSRGLAGPRDTQYF. CDR3 coding DNA: TGTGCCAGGAGCAGGGGACTAGCGGGACCCCGGGATACGCAGTATTTT. The V and J genes are TRBV6-1 and TRBJ2-3; TRBD2 matches at 13 bases. The CDR3 runs 16 residues. CDR1 is MNHNS, CDR2 SASEGT, per germline. J lost 6 bases, V lost 9 bases, and 12 bases had no gene match.

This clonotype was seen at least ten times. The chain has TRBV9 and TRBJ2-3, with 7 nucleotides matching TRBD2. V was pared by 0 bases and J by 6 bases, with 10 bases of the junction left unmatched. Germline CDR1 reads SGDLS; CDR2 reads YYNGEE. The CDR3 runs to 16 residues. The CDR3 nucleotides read TGTGCCAGCAGCGTAGGACTAGCAACTTTTGTGGATACGCAGTATTTT. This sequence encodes CASSVGLATFVDTQYF. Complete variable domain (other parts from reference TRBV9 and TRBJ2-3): DSGVTQTPKHLITATGQRVTLRCSPRSGDLSVYWYQQSLDQGLQFLIQYYNGEERAKGNILERFSAQQFPDLHSELNLSSLELGDSALYFCASSVGLATFVDTQYFGPGTRLTVL.

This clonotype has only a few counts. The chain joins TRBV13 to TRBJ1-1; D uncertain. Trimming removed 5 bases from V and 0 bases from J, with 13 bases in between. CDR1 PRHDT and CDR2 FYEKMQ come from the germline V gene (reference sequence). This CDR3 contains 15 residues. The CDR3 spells CASSLRRVMNTEAFF. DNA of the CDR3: TGTGCCAGCAGCCTCCGGCGTGTGATGAACACTGAAGCTTTCTTT.

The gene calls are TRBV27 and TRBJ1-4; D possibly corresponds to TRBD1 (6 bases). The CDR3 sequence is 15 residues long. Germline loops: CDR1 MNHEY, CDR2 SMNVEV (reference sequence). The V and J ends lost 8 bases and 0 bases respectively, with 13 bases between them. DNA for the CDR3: TGTGCCAGCGGGTGGGGGCCATCAACTAATGAAAAACTGTTTTTT. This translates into CASGWGPSTNEKLFF.

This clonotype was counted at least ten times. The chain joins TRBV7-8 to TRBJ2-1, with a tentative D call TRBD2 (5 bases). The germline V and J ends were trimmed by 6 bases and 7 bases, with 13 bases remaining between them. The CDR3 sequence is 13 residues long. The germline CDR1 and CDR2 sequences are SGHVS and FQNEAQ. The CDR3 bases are TGTGCCAGCAGAATAGCGACTTCTAATGAGCAGTTCTTC. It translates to CASRIATSNEQFF.

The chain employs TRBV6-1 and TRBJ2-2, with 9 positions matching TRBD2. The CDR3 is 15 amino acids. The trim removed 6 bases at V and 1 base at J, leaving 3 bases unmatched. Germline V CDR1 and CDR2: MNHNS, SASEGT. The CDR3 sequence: CASRASGKNTGELFF. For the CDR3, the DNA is TGTGCCAGCAGGGCTAGCGGGAAGAACACCGGGGAGCTGTTTTTT.

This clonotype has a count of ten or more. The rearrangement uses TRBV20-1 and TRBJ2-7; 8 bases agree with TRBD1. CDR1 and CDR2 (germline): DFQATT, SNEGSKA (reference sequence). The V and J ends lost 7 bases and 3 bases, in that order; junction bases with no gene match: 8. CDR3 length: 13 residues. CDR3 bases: TGCAGTGTCAGGGGACAGGCGGGCTACGAGCAGTACTTC. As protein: CSVRGQAGYEQYF.

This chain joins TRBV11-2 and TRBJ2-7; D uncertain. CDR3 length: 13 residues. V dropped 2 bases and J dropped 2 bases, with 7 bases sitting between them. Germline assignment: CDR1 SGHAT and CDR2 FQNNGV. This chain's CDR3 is CASSLTATYEQYF. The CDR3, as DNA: TGTGCCAGCAGCTTAACAGCGACCTACGAGCAGTACTTC.

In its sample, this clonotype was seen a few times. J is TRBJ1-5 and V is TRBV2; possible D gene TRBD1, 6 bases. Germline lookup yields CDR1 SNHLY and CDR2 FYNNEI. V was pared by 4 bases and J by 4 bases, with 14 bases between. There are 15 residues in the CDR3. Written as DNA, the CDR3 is TGTGCCAGCAGTGCTGAGAAGAGGGGGAATCAGCCCCAGCATTTT. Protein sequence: CASSAEKRGNQPQHF.

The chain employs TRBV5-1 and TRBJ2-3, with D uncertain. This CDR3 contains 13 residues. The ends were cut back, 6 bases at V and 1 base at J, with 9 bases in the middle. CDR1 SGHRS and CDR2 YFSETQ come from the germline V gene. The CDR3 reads CASNPAGTDTQYF. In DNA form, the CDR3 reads TGCGCCAGCAATCCGGCAGGCACAGATACGCAGTATTTT.

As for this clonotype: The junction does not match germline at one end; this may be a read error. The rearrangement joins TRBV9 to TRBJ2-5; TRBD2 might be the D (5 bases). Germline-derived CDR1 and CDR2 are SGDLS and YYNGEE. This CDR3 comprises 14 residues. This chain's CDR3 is CASSVGERPAPSHF. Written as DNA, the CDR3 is TGTGCCAGCAGCGTAGGTGAGCGGCCAGCGCCTTCGCACTTC.

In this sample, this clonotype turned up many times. CDR3 bases: TGTGCCAGCAGTGCGGACAGCGACAAACATTCACCCCTCCACTTT. This sequence encodes CASSADSDKHSPLHF. The genes are TRBV2 and TRBJ1-6; D might be TRBD1 (6 bases). The CDR3 has 15 amino acids. Trimming took off 4 bases at V and 8 bases at J, with 15 bases between the two ends. Germline CDR1 reads SNHLY; CDR2 reads FYNNEI.

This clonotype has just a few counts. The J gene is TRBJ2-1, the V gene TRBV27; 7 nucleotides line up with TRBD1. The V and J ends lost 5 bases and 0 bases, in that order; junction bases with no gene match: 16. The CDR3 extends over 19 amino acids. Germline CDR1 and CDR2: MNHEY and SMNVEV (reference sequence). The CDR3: CASSLSGQAGLPSYNEQFF. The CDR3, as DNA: TGTGCCAGCAGTCTCTCAGGACAGGCCGGACTCCCCTCCTACAATGAGCAGTTCTTC.

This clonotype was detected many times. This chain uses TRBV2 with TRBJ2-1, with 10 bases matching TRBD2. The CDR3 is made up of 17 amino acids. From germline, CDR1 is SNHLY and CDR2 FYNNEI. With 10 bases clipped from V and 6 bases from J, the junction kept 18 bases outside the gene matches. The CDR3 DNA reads TGTGCCATTCACGCTGTACCTCTGGCTAGCGGGAGCAATGAGCAGTTCTTC. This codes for CAIHAVPLASGSNEQFF.

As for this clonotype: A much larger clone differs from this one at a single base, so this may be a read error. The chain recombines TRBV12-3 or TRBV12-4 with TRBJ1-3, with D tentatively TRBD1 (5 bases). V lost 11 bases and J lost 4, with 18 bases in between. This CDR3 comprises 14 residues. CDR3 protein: CAARPPGPGNTIYF. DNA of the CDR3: TGTGCCGCCCGACCCCCAGGGCCGGGAAACACCATATATTTT.

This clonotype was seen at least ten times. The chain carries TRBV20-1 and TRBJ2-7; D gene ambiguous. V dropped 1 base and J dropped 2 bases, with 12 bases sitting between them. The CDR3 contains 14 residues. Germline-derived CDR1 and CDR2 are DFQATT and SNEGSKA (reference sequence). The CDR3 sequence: CSARAPQSPYEQYF. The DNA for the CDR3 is TGCAGTGCTAGAGCCCCCCAGTCCCCCTACGAGCAGTACTTC.

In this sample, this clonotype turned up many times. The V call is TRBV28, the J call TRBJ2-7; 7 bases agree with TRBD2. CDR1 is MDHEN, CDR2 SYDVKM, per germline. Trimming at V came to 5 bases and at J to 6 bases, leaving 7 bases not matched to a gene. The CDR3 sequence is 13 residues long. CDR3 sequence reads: CASSDSGEREQYF. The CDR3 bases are TGTGCCAGCAGTGACAGCGGGGAGCGCGAGCAGTACTTC.

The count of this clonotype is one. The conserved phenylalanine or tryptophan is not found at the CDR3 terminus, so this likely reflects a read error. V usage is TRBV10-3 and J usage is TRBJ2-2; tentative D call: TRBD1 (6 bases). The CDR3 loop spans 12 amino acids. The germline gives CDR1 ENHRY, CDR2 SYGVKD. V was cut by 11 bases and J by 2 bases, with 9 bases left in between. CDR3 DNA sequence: TGTGCCGTGGGACAAAACACCGGGGAGCTGTTTCTT. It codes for CAVGQNTGELFL.

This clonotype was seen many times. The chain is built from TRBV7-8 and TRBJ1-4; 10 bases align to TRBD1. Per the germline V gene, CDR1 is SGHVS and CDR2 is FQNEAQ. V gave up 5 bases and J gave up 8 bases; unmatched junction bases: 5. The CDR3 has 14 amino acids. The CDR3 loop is CASSATGGKEKLFF. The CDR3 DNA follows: TGTGCCAGCAGCGCGACAGGGGGCAAGGAAAAACTGTTTTTT.

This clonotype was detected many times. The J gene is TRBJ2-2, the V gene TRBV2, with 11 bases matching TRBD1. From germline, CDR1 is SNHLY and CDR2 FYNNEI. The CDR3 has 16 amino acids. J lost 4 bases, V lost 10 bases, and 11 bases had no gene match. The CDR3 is CATDRGRLAATGELFF. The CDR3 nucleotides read TGTGCCACGGACAGGGGGCGACTAGCCGCCACCGGGGAGCTGTTTTTT.

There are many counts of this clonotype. The CDR3 spells CASSLVDRVHYEQYF. The CDR3 bases are TGTGCCAGCAGCTTAGTGGACAGGGTACACTACGAGCAGTACTTC. The chain couples TRBV7-9 to TRBJ2-7, with 8 bases lining up with TRBD1. The germline gives CDR1 SEHNR, CDR2 FQNEAQ (reference sequence). V lost 1 base to trimming and J lost 3 bases; unmatched junction nucleotides: 5. The CDR3 has 15 residues.

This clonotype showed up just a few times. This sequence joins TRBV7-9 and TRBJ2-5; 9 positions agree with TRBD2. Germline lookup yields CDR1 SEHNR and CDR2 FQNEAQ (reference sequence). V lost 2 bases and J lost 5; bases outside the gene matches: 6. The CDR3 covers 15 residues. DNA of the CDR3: TGTGCCAGCAGCTTAACTAGCGGGTGGGAGGAGACCCAGTACTTC. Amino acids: CASSLTSGWEETQYF.

Here the CDR3 DNA reads TGTGCCAGCAAGGCTAGCGGGTCTAGCACAGATACGCAGTATTTT. Protein: CASKASGSSTDTQYF. The V and J genes are TRBV6-4 and TRBJ2-3, with 8 bases identical to TRBD2. After removal of 7 bases from V and 0 bases from J, the junction contained 6 bases not matched to a gene. The CDR3 runs to 15 residues. Looked up from germline, CDR1 is MRHNA and CDR2 is SNTAGT.

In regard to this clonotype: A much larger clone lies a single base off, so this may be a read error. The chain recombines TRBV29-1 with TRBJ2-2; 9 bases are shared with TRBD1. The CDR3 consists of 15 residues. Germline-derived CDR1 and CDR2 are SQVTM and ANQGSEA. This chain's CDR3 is CSVLAGTGQAGELVF. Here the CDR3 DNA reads TGCAGCGTCCTAGCCGGGACAGGGCAGGCCGGGGAGCTGGTTTTT.